The T cell receptor (beta chain) under discussion was sequenced for a study of blood T cell repertoires in COVID-19. Overall study: The United States, Italy and Spain provided the acute and convalescent COVID-19 samples.

Per germline, CDR1 SGHDN and CDR2 FVKESK. After removal of 3 bases from V and 5 bases from J, the junction contained 5 bases not matched to a gene. This CDR3 region has 15 residues. Under the authors' procedure: Counts of nucleated cells, estimated from reference gene primer amplification, were obtained. Profiling relied on immunoSEQ multiplex PCR, and the TCRdb table lists in-frame clones only, not all of them. The DNA was the basis for D and trimming; V, J and clone size are from that table. The sample records over 250,000 clones, 88% being singletons. The sample taken for sequencing was peripheral blood. V and J are TRBV14 and TRBJ1-4; 8 bases agree with TRBD1. The receptor was derived from a woman younger than 45 with acute or convalescent COVID-19. CDR3 residues: CASSQWTGPNEKLFF. CDR3 coding DNA: TGTGCCAGCAGCCAGTGGACAGGGCCGAATGAAAAACTGTTTTTT.